Following are 19 T cell receptor beta chains from one sample sequenced in a study of control samples from healthy donors and cancer patients. Clones were sequenced by immunoSEQ multiplex PCR, and TCRdb holds only the in-frame ones, with some missing. This repertoire shows 130,000 to 150,000 clones, more than 90% found once; its top ten account for about 11%. Material for sequencing was blood. The receptors come from a man aged 30 to 45 in good health.

V gene TRBV28 combines with J gene TRBJ1-5; unclear D gene. The germline V and J ends were trimmed by 4 bases and 0 bases, with 10 bases remaining between them. In germline, CDR1 is MDHEN, CDR2 SYDVKM. The CDR3 consists of 15 residues. CDR3 in DNA: TGTGCCAGCAGTTCTTTACAGTATAGCAATCAGCCCCAGCATTTT. It codes for CASSSLQYSNQPQHF.

The chain combines TRBV6-1 with TRBJ2-4; 12 nucleotides align to TRBD1. V was clipped by 4 bases and J by 1 base; unmatched bases: 2. This CDR3 region has 16 residues. Germline V gene data show CDR1 as MNHNS and CDR2 as SASEGT. CDR3 loop: CASSGDRGQAKNIQYF. The CDR3 nucleotides read TGTGCCAGCAGTGGGGACAGGGGGCAGGCCAAAAACATTCAGTACTTC.

The rearrangement links TRBV6-5 to TRBJ2-3, with D tentatively TRBD1 (6 bases). Between the trimmed V and J ends, which lost 2 bases and 2 bases, there was a span of 8 bases. CDR1 and CDR2 (germline): MNHEY, SVGAGI. CDR3 length: 14 amino acids. This CDR3 reads CASSYNRATDTQYF. In DNA, the CDR3 is TGTGCCAGCAGTTACAACAGGGCCACAGATACGCAGTATTTT.

The gene calls are TRBV12-1 and TRBJ2-7; no check of the table's D call, TRBD2, against the DNA was made. TRBV12-1 is annotated as a pseudogene. The CDR3 is made up of 14 amino acids. CDR3 protein: CASSPRLAGVEQYF. The CDR3, as DNA: TGTGCCAGCAGCCCACGACTAGCGGGAGTTGAGCAGTACTTC.

CDR3 residues: CASSRRNTEAFF. In nucleotides, the CDR3 is TGTGCCAGCAGTCGACGGAACACTGAAGCTTTCTTT. V is TRBV12-3 or TRBV12-4 and J is TRBJ1-1, with D unclear. The CDR3 totals 12 residues. Trimming took off 5 bases at V and 1 base at J, with 5 bases between the two ends.

The V call is TRBV21-1, the J call TRBJ2-7; the table's TRBD1 call for D was not verified on the DNA. TRBV21-1 represents a pseudogene. The CDR3 totals 22 residues. The CDR3 loop is CASDRDRGLTCPEAKPTYEQYF. The CDR3, as DNA: TGTGCCAGCGACAGGGACAGGGGGCTTACATGCCCGGAGGCGAAACCTACCTACGAGCAGTACTTC.

The CDR3 DNA is TGTGCCAGCAGTTTAATGGGAGGGAAGGTGAATGAGCAGTTCTTC. This sequence encodes CASSLMGGKVNEQFF. V and J are TRBV28 and TRBJ2-1; 7 bases are shared with TRBD2. Per the germline V gene, CDR1 is MDHEN and CDR2 is SYDVKM. CDR3 length: 15 residues. Losses at the gene ends were 2 bases for V and 7 bases for J; bases not matched to a gene: 8. The full variable domain, with the rest looked up from reference TRBV28 and TRBJ2-1, is DVKVTQSSRYLVKRTGEKVFLECVQDMDHENMFWYRQDPGLGLRLIYFSYDVKMKEKGDIPEGYSVSREKKERFSLILESASTNQTSMYLCASSLMGGKVNEQFFGPGTRLTVL.

This chain uses TRBV9 with TRBJ2-2; tentatively, D is TRBD1 (7 bases). CDR1 is SGDLS and CDR2 is YYNGEE in the germline V gene. This CDR3 comprises 16 residues. The V gene lost 4 bases and the J gene lost 5 bases, with 18 bases spanning the gap. CDR3 in DNA: TGTGCCAGCAGCCCCCAGGGGGGCGTCGGTACCGGGGAGCTGTTTTTT. It specifies CASSPQGGVGTGELFF.

The chain couples TRBV4-3 to TRBJ1-1; D not certain. Trimming took 0 bases from V and 1 from J, leaving 15 bases between them. The CDR3 is 17 residues long. The germline CDR1 and CDR2 sequences are LGHNA and YSLEER. CDR3 in amino acids: CASSQDHVEVTNTEAFF. CDR3 nucleotide sequence: TGCGCCAGCAGCCAAGATCATGTGGAGGTGACGAACACTGAAGCTTTCTTT.

This chain joins TRBV4-2 and TRBJ1-2; 7 nucleotides agree with TRBD1. Germline trimming cut 0 bases from V and 8 bases from J; bases unmatched to any gene: 15. The CDR3 is 17 amino acids. The germline gives CDR1 LGHNA, CDR2 YNFKEQ. CDR3 amino acids: CASSQDQNRAGGSGYTF. DNA of the CDR3: TGTGCCAGCAGCCAAGATCAAAATAGGGCAGGGGGAAGCGGCTACACCTTC.

The chain couples TRBV19 to TRBJ2-3; 7 bases line up with TRBD2. Germline-derived CDR1 and CDR2 are LNHDA and SQIVND (reference sequence). The V and J ends lost 3 bases and 2 bases, in that order; junction bases with no gene match: 2. This CDR3 comprises 14 residues. CDR3 sequence (DNA): TGTGCCAGTAGTATGGGACTAACCACAGATACGCAGTATTTT. Translated, it gives CASSMGLTTDTQYF. Based on the CDR3 plus reference TRBV19 and TRBJ2-3, the full variable domain is DGGITQSPKYLFRKEGQNVTLSCEQNLNHDAMYWYRQDPGQGLRLIYYSQIVNDFQKGDIAEGYSVSREKKESFPLTVTSAQKNPTAFYLCASSMGLTTDTQYFGPGTRLTVL.

Concerning this clone: The limits of the CDR3 on the DNA are not certain, so only TCRdb's listed CDR3 is given. The rearrangement links TRBV2 to TRBJ1-2; TRBD1, as called in the table, went unchecked against the DNA. CDR1 is SNHLY, CDR2 FYNNEI, per germline. Ends included, the CDR3 has 14 residues. The CDR3 protein is CASSSSTGWVGYTF.

J is TRBJ2-4 and V is TRBV5-5; 7 bases are a match to TRBD1. V dropped 3 bases and J dropped 13; count of bases not matched to a gene: 13. This CDR3 has 14 amino acids. Germline-derived CDR1 and CDR2 are SGHKS and YYEKEE (reference sequence). CDR3 coding DNA: TGTGCCAGCAGCTCCTCAGGGGGTTGGGGGATACAGTACTTC. Residues: CASSSSGGWGIQYF.

The chain is built from TRBV24-1 and TRBJ2-1, with 9 nucleotides matching TRBD2. The CDR3 runs 16 residues. J gave up 6 bases and V 1 base, and 6 bases lay outside the gene matches. In germline, CDR1 is KGHDR, CDR2 SFDVKD. CDR3: CATSDFAGGKGNEQFF. The DNA of the CDR3 is TGTGCCACCAGTGATTTCGCGGGAGGGAAGGGCAATGAGCAGTTCTTC.

J is TRBJ1-1 and V is TRBV28; no definite D call. The germline V gene encodes CDR1 MDHEN and CDR2 SYDVKM. The CDR3 has 14 residues. Trimming shortened V by 6 bases and J by 4 bases, and 15 bases separated the two germline ends. This chain's CDR3 is CASSPGGIGTEAFF. CDR3 coding DNA: TGTGCCAGCAGCCCCGGTGGGATAGGCACTGAAGCTTTCTTT. Together with reference TRBV28 and TRBJ1-1, the CDR3 gives the full variable domain: DVKVTQSSRYLVKRTGEKVFLECVQDMDHENMFWYRQDPGLGLRLIYFSYDVKMKEKGDIPEGYSVSREKKERFSLILESASTNQTSMYLCASSPGGIGTEAFFGQGTRLTVV.

This rearrangement joins TRBV30 to TRBJ2-2; D is uncertain. This CDR3 region has 12 residues. Germline V gene data show CDR1 as GTSNPN and CDR2 as SVGIG (reference sequence). Trimming took off 1 base at V and 6 bases at J, with 6 bases between the two ends. This CDR3 is CAWSAASGELFF. Here the CDR3 DNA reads TGTGCCTGGAGTGCCGCGTCCGGGGAGCTGTTTTTT.

V usage is TRBV28 and J usage is TRBJ1-3, with D possibly TRBD1 on 6 matching bases. V was clipped by 6 bases and J by 0 bases, with 15 bases between them. From germline, CDR1 is MDHEN and CDR2 SYDVKM. The CDR3 consists of 16 residues. This CDR3 reads CASSLGGTISGNTIYF. CDR3 in DNA: TGTGCCAGCAGCCTTGGGGGGACAATCTCTGGAAACACCATATATTTT. Full variable domain (missing parts from reference TRBV28 and TRBJ1-3): DVKVTQSSRYLVKRTGEKVFLECVQDMDHENMFWYRQDPGLGLRLIYFSYDVKMKEKGDIPEGYSVSREKKERFSLILESASTNQTSMYLCASSLGGTISGNTIYFGEGSWLTVV.

V and J are TRBV29-1 and TRBJ1-1; no clear D. Trimming stripped 1 base from V and 4 bases from J, with 10 bases between. CDR3 size: 13 residues. Germline CDR1 SQVTM, CDR2 ANQGSEA. The CDR3 loop is CSVEGPKSTEAFF. The CDR3 nucleotides read TGCAGCGTTGAAGGGCCAAAGAGCACTGAAGCTTTCTTT.

Written as DNA, the CDR3 is TGTGCCAGCAGCTCCAGGGTACTTTCCCAGAGCTCCTATAATTCACCCCTCCACTTT. Amino acids: CASSSRVLSQSSYNSPLHF. V and J are TRBV7-9 and TRBJ1-6, with D perhaps TRBD1 (5 bases). Germline V gene sequence: CDR1 SEHNR, CDR2 FQNEAQ (reference sequence). Trimming removed 4 bases at V and 0 bases at J, with 19 bases between. CDR3 length equals 19 residues.